Below are 22 T cell receptor beta chains sequenced from a single sample in a study of response to subunit inactivated influenza vaccine. MiXCR, applied by TCRdb to the RT-PCR reads, yields one record per CDR3 protein. Found here are around 650,000 distinct CDR3 sequences, less than 20% of them singletons; the top ten hold around a tenth. The input for sequencing was PBMCs from blood, taken about 13 days after vaccination. These TCRs come from a man between 45 and 60 years old who received an inactivated influenza vaccine.

Only a few counts were recorded for this clonotype. The chain uses TRBV6-2 or TRBV6-3 and TRBJ2-7; D not certain. The CDR3 is 14 amino acids. Trimming pared 6 bases from V and 3 bases from J, leaving 15 bases between. Germline V lookup: CDR1 MNHEY, CDR2 SVGEGT. CDR3 region: CASRPGGPVYEQYF. The DNA of the CDR3 is TGTGCCAGCAGGCCCGGTGGTCCAGTCTACGAGCAGTACTTC.

This clonotype was seen a handful of times. The V and J genes are TRBV5-6 and TRBJ2-1, with D perhaps matching TRBD2 (7 bases). The CDR3 runs to 13 residues. V lost 4 bases and J 10 bases, leaving 15 bases between the germline ends. Germline V gives CDR1 SGHDT, CDR2 YYEEEE. In DNA, the CDR3 is TGTGCCAGCAGCGAGCTCCCGGGGGGCGAGCAGTTCTTC. Protein product: CASSELPGGEQFF.

The DNA of the CDR3 is TGTGCCAGCAGTTCCCGGGACTACACTGAAGCTTTCTTT. Its protein is CASSSRDYTEAFF. This rearrangement joins TRBV28 to TRBJ1-1; a weak D match, TRBD1 (5 bases). Germline CDR1 reads MDHEN; CDR2 reads SYDVKM. V lost 4 bases, J lost 3 bases, and 9 bases lay in between. The CDR3 totals 13 residues.

The chain recombines TRBV7-9 with TRBJ2-4, with D possibly matching TRBD1 (6 bases). Trimming cost V 5 bases and J 0 bases, with 11 bases left between them. Germline V lookup: CDR1 SEHNR, CDR2 FQNEAQ (reference sequence). The CDR3 sequence is 15 residues long. The CDR3 DNA reads TGTGCCAGCAGCCCGGGACACCTAGCCAAAAACATTCAGTACTTC. Translating gives CASSPGHLAKNIQYF.

This clonotype appeared a few times. V usage is TRBV7-9 and J usage is TRBJ2-1, with D perhaps given as TRBD1 or TRBD2 (5 bases each). Germline assignment: CDR1 SEHNR and CDR2 FQNEAQ (reference sequence). This CDR3 is 11 amino acids long. With 4 bases removed from V and 15 bases from J, the gap between germline ends came to 13 bases. The CDR3 loop reads CASSSGTRPFF. The CDR3 region has the DNA TGTGCCAGCAGCTCCGGGACCAGGCCGTTCTTC. Complete variable domain (other parts from reference TRBV7-9 and TRBJ2-1): DTGVSQNPRHKITKRGQNVTFRCDPISEHNRLYWYRQTLGQGPEFLTYFQNEAQLEKSRLLSDRFSAERPKGSFSTLEIQRTEQGDSAMYLCASSSGTRPFFGPGTRLTVL.

This clonotype was counted many times. The CDR3 region has the DNA TGCAGTGCTAGACCAAGGACCCGTAGATCCTACAATGAGCAGTTCTTC. Its protein product is CSARPRTRRSYNEQFF. The rearrangement joins TRBV20-1 to TRBJ2-1, with D unclear. The CDR3 runs to 16 residues. The V gene lost 2 bases and the J gene lost 1 base, with 15 bases spanning the gap. Looked up from germline, CDR1 is DFQATT and CDR2 is SNEGSKA (reference sequence).

This clonotype was found many times. The chain employs TRBV6-1 and TRBJ2-2; TRBD2 agrees at 9 bases. The CDR3 has 15 residues. In germline, CDR1 is MNHNS, CDR2 SASEGT. V lost 6 bases to trimming and J lost 3 bases; unmatched junction nucleotides: 5. The CDR3 DNA reads as TGTGCCAGCAGCCCGACTAGCGGCGACACCGGGGAGCTGTTTTTT. Amino acid sequence: CASSPTSGDTGELFF.

The V gene is TRBV4-1, the J gene TRBJ1-1, with D hard to call. Trimming removed 1 base from V and 3 bases from J, with 18 bases in between. Germline V gives CDR1 MGHRA, CDR2 YSYEKL. This CDR3 spans 17 amino acids. The CDR3 spells CASSQGSWLRDHTEAFF. CDR3 sequence (DNA): TGCGCCAGCAGCCAAGGTTCATGGCTAAGGGATCACACTGAAGCTTTCTTT.

The genes are TRBV29-1 and TRBJ2-2, with D hard to call. The V end lost 1 base, the J end lost 1 base, and 1 base lay between the germline ends. Looked up from germline, CDR1 is SQVTM and CDR2 is ANQGSEA. The CDR3 is 12 residues long. The CDR3 bases are TGCAGCGTTGAAGGGAACACCGGGGAGCTGTTTTTT. Protein: CSVEGNTGELFF.

The chain is built from TRBV15 and TRBJ2-3; 9 bases align to TRBD2. This CDR3 contains 11 residues. Germline CDR1 and CDR2: LNHNV and YYDKDF (reference sequence). The V gene end was trimmed by 8 bases and the J gene end by 8 bases; junction bases not matched to a gene: 2. The CDR3 protein is CATGGGVTQYF. CDR3 bases: TGTGCCACCGGCGGGGGGGTTACGCAGTATTTT.

This chain links TRBV2 with TRBJ2-1; the D gene could be TRBD1 or TRBD2 (5 bases each). Germline-derived CDR1 and CDR2 are SNHLY and FYNNEI. V was pared by 6 bases and J by 4 bases, with 19 bases between. This CDR3 is built from 16 residues. The CDR3 coding sequence is TGTGCCAGCAGCGGGGTGGTAGCTCCAGGGTACAATGAGCAGTTCTTC. This gives the protein CASSGVVAPGYNEQFF.

This sequence joins TRBV6-1 and TRBJ2-1, with D maybe TRBD2 (6 bases). Trimming pared 7 bases from V and 1 base from J, leaving 23 bases between. CDR3 length: 18 amino acids. Germline V gene lookup returns CDR1 MNHNS and CDR2 SASEGT. The DNA for the CDR3 is TGTGCCAGCACCCTGGGACTGTCTGAGAAGAGGTCCTACAATGAGCAGTTCTTC. Its translation is CASTLGLSEKRSYNEQFF.

The V and J genes are TRBV15 and TRBJ2-3; tentative D call: TRBD2 (6 bases). Trimming shortened V by 0 bases and J by 0 bases, and 19 bases separated the two germline ends. The germline V gene encodes CDR1 LNHNV and CDR2 YYDKDF (reference sequence). This CDR3 is built from 19 residues. CDR3 sequence reads: CATSRDRLATLPSTDTQYF. The CDR3 DNA follows: TGTGCCACCAGCAGAGATCGTCTAGCGACGCTCCCTAGCACAGATACGCAGTATTTT.

The chain couples TRBV7-9 to TRBJ2-7; no firm D call. This CDR3 contains 13 residues. V lost 5 bases and J lost 6, with 14 bases in between. CDR1 is SEHNR, CDR2 FQNEAQ, per germline (reference sequence). Here the CDR3 reads CASSAEVVSEQYF. The CDR3 region has the DNA TGTGCCAGCAGCGCAGAAGTAGTAAGCGAGCAGTACTTC.

The V and J genes are TRBV4-1 and TRBJ2-2; D possibly matches TRBD1 or TRBD2 (6 bases each). With 0 bases removed from V and 3 bases from J, the gap between germline ends came to 17 bases. The germline V gene has CDR1 MGHRA and CDR2 YSYEKL. The CDR3 is made up of 18 amino acids. Here the CDR3 reads CASSQEFAQGGDTGELFF. The CDR3, as DNA: TGCGCCAGCAGCCAAGAGTTCGCACAGGGAGGCGACACCGGGGAGCTGTTTTTT.

In its sample, this clonotype was seen many times. The chain joins TRBV12-3 or TRBV12-4 to TRBJ2-1; the D gene is possibly TRBD1 (5 bases). The CDR3 loop spans 13 amino acids. The V gene lost 2 bases and the J gene lost 5 bases, with 7 bases spanning the gap. This CDR3 is CASSLRGHNEQFF. DNA for the CDR3: TGTGCCAGCAGTTTAAGGGGCCACAATGAGCAGTTCTTC.

This clonotype was counted between two and nine times. V gene TRBV29-1 combines with J gene TRBJ2-7, with D perhaps matching TRBD1 (6 bases). This CDR3 spans 12 amino acids. The V and J ends lost 7 bases and 2 bases respectively, with 12 bases between them. Germline V CDR1 and CDR2: SQVTM, ANQGSEA. CDR3 nucleotides: TGCAGCGCCTACAGGGAGCCCTACGAGCAGTACTTC. It specifies CSAYREPYEQYF.

V is TRBV7-8 and J is TRBJ2-4; 9 nucleotides match TRBD2. Per the germline V gene, CDR1 is SGHVS and CDR2 is FQNEAQ. This CDR3 is 18 amino acids long. V dropped 6 bases and J dropped 0; count of bases not matched to a gene: 12. CDR3 nucleotides: TGTGCCAGCAGTTTCGACAGCGGGAGGAGACGAGCCAAAAACATTCAGTACTTC. It is translated as CASSFDSGRRRAKNIQYF. Based on the CDR3 plus reference TRBV7-8 and TRBJ2-4, the full variable domain is GAGVSQSPRYKVAKRGQDVALRCDPISGHVSLFWYQQALGQGPEFLTYFQNEAQLDKSGLPSDRFFAERPEGSVSTLKIQRTQQEDSAVYLCASSFDSGRRRAKNIQYFGAGTRLSVL.

This clonotype has only a few counts. This chain connects TRBV7-6 to TRBJ1-5; the D is unclear. The ends were cut back, 5 bases at V and 5 bases at J, with 10 bases in the middle. The V gene's germline CDR1 is SGHVS and CDR2 FNYEAQ. The CDR3 extends over 13 amino acids. CDR3: CASSTLPDQPQHF. Here the CDR3 DNA reads TGTGCCAGCAGCACCCTCCCCGATCAGCCCCAGCATTTT.

This clonotype was recorded at least ten times. The chain combines TRBV7-2 with TRBJ2-7; TRBD1 matches at 9 bases. With V trimmed by 4 bases and J by 8 bases, 9 bases remained unmatched. Looked up from germline, CDR1 is SGHTA and CDR2 is FQGNSA. CDR3 length equals 14 residues. The CDR3 coding sequence is TGTGCCAGCAGCTCCGGGACAGGGTCTTTAAAGCAGTACTTC. This sequence encodes CASSSGTGSLKQYF.

Here the CDR3 reads CASWSGGLVVNEQFF. The DNA for the CDR3 is TGTGCCAGCTGGTCCGGGGGACTAGTTGTAAATGAGCAGTTCTTC. This rearrangement joins TRBV6-1 to TRBJ2-1; 8 bases are shared with TRBD2. The J segment lost 7 bases and the V segment lost 8 bases, leaving 13 bases of the junction unmatched. The length of the CDR3 is 15 residues. Per germline, CDR1 MNHNS and CDR2 SASEGT.

This clonotype occurred a few times. The chain is built from TRBV7-9 and TRBJ2-1, with D unclear. Trimming removed 5 bases from V and 8 bases from J, with 10 bases in between. This CDR3 region has 12 residues. CDR1 is SEHNR and CDR2 is FQNEAQ in the germline V gene (reference sequence). CDR3 in DNA: TGTGCCAGCAGCCCAGACCTGGATGAGCAGTTCTTC. Amino acids: CASSPDLDEQFF.